The 12 T cell receptor beta chains below come from one sample, sequenced in a study of T cells in Graves' hyperthyroidism and ophthalmopathy. Template material for amplifying TCR beta CDR3 regions consisted of RNA transcripts. The HTBI set primed first-round TCR CDR3 RT-PCR. TCRdb reprocessed the multiplex PCR reads via MiXCR and lists one record per CDR3 protein. The repertoire has about 400,000 distinct CDR3 sequences, 14% to 15% of them found once; the top ten carry 32%. The sequencing input was blood. The receptors here all came from a woman aged 30 to 39 with Graves' hyperthyroidism.

On this clonotype itself: Since a much larger clone is just one base distant, this may be a read error. The rearrangement uses TRBV18 and TRBJ1-4; D gene unclear. Trimming shortened V by 3 bases and J by 8 bases, and 16 bases separated the two germline ends. The germline CDR1 and CDR2 sequences are KGHSH and LQKENI. The CDR3 is made up of 15 amino acids. The CDR3 protein is CASSPLRGSREKLFF. CDR3 in DNA: TGTGCCAGCTCACCCCTACGGGGATCAAGAGAAAAACTGTTTTTT.

J is TRBJ2-1 and V is TRBV5-1, with D possibly being TRBD2 (5 bases). Trimming removed 1 base from V and 3 bases from J, with 11 bases in between. This CDR3 region has 15 residues. Germline loops: CDR1 SGHRS, CDR2 YFSETQ. This CDR3 reads CASSLNGINYNEQFF. CDR3 coding DNA: TGCGCCAGCAGCTTGAACGGGATTAACTACAATGAGCAGTTCTTC.

This clonotype was counted ten times or more. The CDR3 reads CASSLERGGWNEQFF. The CDR3 DNA is TGTGCCAGCAGCTTAGAGAGGGGGGGTTGGAATGAGCAGTTCTTC. The chain uses TRBV11-2 and TRBJ2-1, with D perhaps matching TRBD2 (7 bases). The CDR3 has 15 residues. Germline V gene data show CDR1 as SGHAT and CDR2 as FQNNGV. The ends were cut back, 0 bases at V and 7 bases at J, with 13 bases in the middle. Combining the CDR3 with reference TRBV11-2 and TRBJ2-1 gives the whole variable domain EAGVAQSPRYKIIEKRQSVAFWCNPISGHATLYWYQQILGQGPKLLIQFQNNGVVDDSQLPKDRFSAERLKGVDSTLKIQPAKLEDSAVYLCASSLERGGWNEQFFGPGTRLTVL.

CDR3 nucleotides: TGCAGTGCTACCACGGACTGGGGGAAGAACACAGATACGCAGTATTTT. Protein product: CSATTDWGKNTDTQYF. The J gene is TRBJ2-3, the V gene TRBV20-1, with D possibly called TRBD1 or TRBD2 (5 bases each). The CDR3 spans 16 residues. V dropped 4 bases and J dropped 2 bases, with 19 bases sitting between them. The germline CDR1 and CDR2 sequences are DFQATT and SNEGSKA (reference sequence).

This clonotype appeared many times. The CDR3 sequence is CASSLSGLTAFF. The CDR3 nucleotides read TGTGCCAGCAGTTTATCTGGACTTACCGCTTTCTTT. V is TRBV28 and J is TRBJ1-1; D is unresolved. V gave up 1 base and J gave up 11 bases, with 11 bases separating them. Looked up from germline, CDR1 is MDHEN and CDR2 is SYDVKM. The CDR3 runs 12 residues. Together with reference TRBV28 and TRBJ1-1, the CDR3 gives the full variable domain: DVKVTQSSRYLVKRTGEKVFLECVQDMDHENMFWYRQDPGLGLRLIYFSYDVKMKEKGDIPEGYSVSREKKERFSLILESASTNQTSMYLCASSLSGLTAFFGQGTRLTVV.

The chain recombines TRBV4-2 with TRBJ1-1, with unresolved D. The V end was cut by 0 bases, the J end by 6 bases, with 5 bases between. CDR3 length: 12 residues. CDR1 LGHNA and CDR2 YNFKEQ come from the germline V gene. Here the CDR3 DNA reads TGTGCCAGCAGCCAAGATCTTGCTGAAGCTTTCTTT. It encodes CASSQDLAEAFF.

A note on this clonotype: Being one base from a much bigger clone, this may be a read error. This chain links TRBV12-3 or TRBV12-4 with TRBJ2-1; the D is unclear. V lost 5 bases to trimming and J lost 13 bases, with 24 bases between them. There are 15 residues in the CDR3. The CDR3 sequence: CASSARSTGVYQQFF. DNA of the CDR3: TGTGCCAGCAGTGCCAGGAGTACCGGCGTCTACCAACAGTTCTTC.

This clonotype has a handful of counts. The gene calls are TRBV9 and TRBJ2-5, with TRBD2 identical over 8 bases. Germline-derived CDR1 and CDR2 are SGDLS and YYNGEE. Trimming removed 4 bases from V and 5 bases from J; junction bases left unmatched: 10. This CDR3 contains 15 residues. The CDR3 DNA is TGTGCCAGCAGCTCTCTTAACGGGAGGGGCGAGACCCAGTACTTC. Amino acids: CASSSLNGRGETQYF.

This clonotype showed up just a few times. The chain combines TRBV7-9 with TRBJ1-1; a possible D gene is TRBD1 (5 bases). CDR3 length: 15 amino acids. CDR1 and CDR2 (germline): SEHNR, FQNEAQ (reference sequence). V was pared by 1 base and J by 4 bases, with 13 bases between. CDR3 sequence: CASSLGGARTTEAFF. CDR3 nucleotide sequence: TGTGCCAGCAGCTTAGGTGGGGCTAGAACCACTGAAGCTTTCTTT.

The gene calls are TRBV6-2 or TRBV6-3 and TRBJ1-2; 8 nucleotides align to TRBD1. Germline trimming cut 6 bases from V and 0 bases from J; bases unmatched to any gene: 3. The CDR3 is made up of 14 amino acids. Germline V gene lookup returns CDR1 MNHEY and CDR2 SVGEGT. The CDR3 sequence: CASREQGANYGYTF. CDR3 nucleotides: TGTGCCAGCAGAGAACAGGGGGCTAACTATGGCTACACCTTC.

This clonotype was seen more than once but under ten times. The chain recombines TRBV19 with TRBJ2-7; 8 bases line up with TRBD1. This CDR3 has 14 amino acids. The germline CDR1 and CDR2 sequences are LNHDA and SQIVND (reference sequence). J lost 3 bases, V lost 8 bases, and 9 bases had no gene match. CDR3 DNA sequence: TGTGCCAGTCCGCCCCAAGGACAGGGCTACGAGCAGTACTTC. Amino acid sequence: CASPPQGQGYEQYF.

Ten or more counts support this clonotype. This chain connects TRBV20-1 to TRBJ2-3; TRBD2 matches at 13 bases. Germline V gene sequence: CDR1 DFQATT, CDR2 SNEGSKA (reference sequence). The V and J ends lost 4 bases and 2 bases, in that order; junction bases with no gene match: 3. This CDR3 spans 15 amino acids. The CDR3 protein is CSATGLAGNTDTQYF. In nucleotides, the CDR3 is TGCAGTGCTACGGGACTAGCGGGAAACACAGATACGCAGTATTTT.